This T cell receptor (beta chain) was observed in a study of radiotherapy plus CTLA-4 blockade in lung cancer. Study context: For 18% of patients, objective responses occurred, and around 31% had disease control.

TCRdb keeps only in-frame clones here, not all; method: immunoSEQ multiplex PCR. Altogether some 50,000 clones are present, roughly 81% being singletons, with the ten largest covering 4.8%. The germline gives CDR1 MNHEY, CDR2 SMNVEV (reference sequence). V gave up 5 bases and J gave up 5 bases, with 15 bases separating them. The CDR3 spans 14 residues. As concerns this clone: The antigen is undetermined.

Focal radiation and CTLA-4 blockade (ipilimumab) were tested in chemo-refractory metastatic non-small-cell lung cancer patients. Study results and caveats: Once radiotherapy plus ipilimumab had been given, TCR clones derived from tumor expanded in blood. Reportedly, early blood T cell clone dynamics best predicted response, with interferon-beta.

The sequence was collected from a human donor with non-small cell lung cancer whose response to radiotherapy plus ipilimumab could not be evaluated. The chain employs TRBV27 and TRBJ2-5; TRBD1 is a possible D gene (6 bases). Sequencing was performed on peripheral blood, taken from a patient treated with radiotherapy plus ipilimumab. The CDR3 DNA follows: TGTGCCAGCAGTCCAGCGGACAGAACCGAGACCCAGTACTTC. It encodes CASSPADRTETQYF.